This entry features one T cell receptor beta chain sequence. What antigen it recognizes has not been identified. There are no base qualities to consult, and no much larger clone falls within one base. Using the deep immunoSEQ assay, TCR CDR3 regions were amplified from genomic DNA by multiplex PCR. Extracted genomic DNA from each cell subset was spread evenly across all wells of several immunoSEQ 96-well plates, with each plate serving as a replicate. For sorted subsets, about 200 ng genomic DNA, equal to about 30,000 T cell genomes, was loaded into each replicate PCR. Purified libraries were quantified with a Qubit 3.0 fluorometer, sized on a Bioanalyzer 2100, and re-quantified with the KAPA Library Quantification kit. Each immunoSEQ 96-well plate was sequenced on its own single-read 150-cycle Illumina NextSeq 550 flow cell. The original pipeline was this. Because the immunoSEQ output held only junctional sequences and lacked quality scores, the filtering could not match the filtering applied to full-length reads. Sequences were annotated with PyIR, a Python wrapper for IgBLAST v1.9, using IMGT germline references to assign V/J genes and CDR3. Reads were removed for weak V/J assignments (E-value above 1e-6), missing CDR3, stop codons, out-of-frame junctions, or ambiguous translated residues. V3J clonotypes were defined as sequences sharing an identical inferred V gene, J gene, and CDR3 amino acid sequence. Percentage overlap between repertoires was computed as shared unique clonotypes divided by the size of the smaller repertoire. RTK rarefaction, the Chao1 estimator, and Recon v2.1 estimates of unobserved clonotypes were used to assess repertoire richness. OLGA was used to compute generation probabilities for all TCRbeta clonotypes that the gDNA method yielded from several donors. As stored in TCRdb, this immuneACCESS dataset retains in-frame rearrangements with V and J assigned. A fraction of the clones does not appear; measured against another copy, unresolved V genes explain less than half of the discrepancy, and the remainder lacks a known reason. That table furnishes V, J and clone size, whereas the DNA furnished D and trimming. In this sample the table shows around 650,000 clones, 95% to 97% of which occur a single time. 0.11% of the sample comes from the top ten.

The junction shows trimming of 6 bases on V and 2 bases on J, plus 11 bases between the germline ends. The CDR3, cysteine through phenylalanine, is 13 amino acids long. The only DNA kept is the CDR3, 39 bases in frame from the first base. CDR1 and CDR2 (MNHNS, SASEGT) derive from the germline V gene. This sample stems from a study of shared clonotypes between healthy human individuals (dated by TCRdb to about 2020). At the level of the whole study: The cohort included three men and two women between 18 and 49 years of age. Each donor's leukapheresis produced roughly between about 0.8 and 8.9 billion PBMCs. For each donor, CD4 naive and CD4 memory were each run on three plates, CD8 naive on two plates, and CD8 memory on one plate. Blood TCR repertoires of five healthy adults were deeply sequenced to estimate repertoire size and the extent of clonotype sharing between individuals. To increase sequencing depth and limit assay-specific biases, TCR repertoire library preparation and sequencing were carried out by different laboratories using diverse techniques.

For the CD8 naive samples, CD45RO-negative cells were positively selected for CCR7, yielding a CD45RA+CCR7+ population from which TemRA cells were excluded. The donors were healthy, HIV-negative adults who had no recently reported acute infections or vaccinations. Every donor was a Caucasian adult residing in Nashville, Tennessee, USA. Blood was collected by leukapheresis, and PBMCs were isolated by Ficoll-Histopaque density gradient centrifugation and then cryopreserved in liquid nitrogen vapor phase. Analytical flow cytometry was used to check the purity and quantity of each magnetically sorted T cell population. Genomic DNA was isolated from each sorted fraction and quantified by UV absorbance on a Nanodrop 2000c. Study-wide findings and limitations: Sharing across a handful of donors was observed for 5% to 6.5% of naive CD4, under 4% of naive CD8, 2% to 2.5% of memory CD4, and around 0.44% of memory CD8 clonotypes. Clonotypes shared by all four sorted-subset donors showed higher generation probabilities than non-shared clonotypes. Only blood was sampled, and tissue TCR repertoires likely differ from those in blood. Even with the large sequencing depth, rarefaction of the sorted-subset datasets indicated that sequencing was incomplete. Naive subsets generally had larger estimated clonotype richness than memory subsets. Based on pairwise subsampling, the degree of clonotype sharing among donors was expected to be affected by sequencing depth. The small number of donors limited the genetic and exposure-history diversity represented.

The TCR originated in a woman under 40 in good health. Material for sequencing was naive CD8+ T cells sorted from blood. The cell subset or site label of this sample denotes: CD45RA+CCR7+. The V gene is TRBV6-1 and the J gene is TRBJ2-7; the D gene is not confidently resolved. The DNA sequence reads TGTGCCAGCAGCGCGGACGGCGCCTACGAGCAGTACTTC. This yields the protein CASSADGAYEQYF.